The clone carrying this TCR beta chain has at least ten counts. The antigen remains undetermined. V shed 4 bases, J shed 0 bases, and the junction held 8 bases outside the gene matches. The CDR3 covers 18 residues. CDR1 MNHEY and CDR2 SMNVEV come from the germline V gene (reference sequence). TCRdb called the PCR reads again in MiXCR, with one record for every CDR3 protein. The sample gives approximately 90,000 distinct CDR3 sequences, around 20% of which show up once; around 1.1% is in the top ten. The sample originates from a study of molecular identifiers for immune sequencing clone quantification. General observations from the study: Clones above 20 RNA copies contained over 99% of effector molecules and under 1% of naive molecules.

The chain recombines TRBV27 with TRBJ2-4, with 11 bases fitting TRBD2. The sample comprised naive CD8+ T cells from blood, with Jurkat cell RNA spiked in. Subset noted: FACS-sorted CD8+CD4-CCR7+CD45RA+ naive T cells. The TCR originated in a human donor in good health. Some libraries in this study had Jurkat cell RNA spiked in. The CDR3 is CASSSYHTSGRAKNIQYF. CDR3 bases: TGTGCCAGCAGTTCATATCACACTAGCGGGAGAGCCAAAAACATTCAGTACTTC.